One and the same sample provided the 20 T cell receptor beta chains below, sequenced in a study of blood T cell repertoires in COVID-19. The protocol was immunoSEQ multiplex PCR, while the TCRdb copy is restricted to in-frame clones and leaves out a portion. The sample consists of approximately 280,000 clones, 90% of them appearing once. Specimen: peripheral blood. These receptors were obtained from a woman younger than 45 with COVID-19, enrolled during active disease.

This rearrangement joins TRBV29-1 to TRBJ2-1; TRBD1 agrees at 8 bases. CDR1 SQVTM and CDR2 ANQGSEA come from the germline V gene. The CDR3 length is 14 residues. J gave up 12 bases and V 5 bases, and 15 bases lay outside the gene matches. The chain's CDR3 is CSVYDPGQVIGQFF. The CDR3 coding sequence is TGCAGCGTTTACGACCCGGGACAGGTAATCGGGCAGTTCTTC.

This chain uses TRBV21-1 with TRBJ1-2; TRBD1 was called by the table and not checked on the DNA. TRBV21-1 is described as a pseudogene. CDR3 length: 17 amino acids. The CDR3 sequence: CASSKAGTGGIRYGYTF. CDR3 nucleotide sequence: TGTGCCAGCAGCAAAGCTGGGACAGGGGGAATTAGGTATGGCTACACCTTC.

CDR3 nucleotide sequence: TGTGCCAGCAGCCAAGTGGGACATCATTCACCCCTCCACTTT. It yields the protein CASSQVGHHSPLHF. This rearrangement joins TRBV3-1 (or the pseudogene TRBV3-2) to TRBJ1-6; D is perhaps TRBD1 (6 bases). Germline V CDR1 and CDR2: LGHDT, YNNKEL (reference sequence). Trimming removed 1 base from V and 8 bases from J, with 9 bases in between. The CDR3 has 14 amino acids.

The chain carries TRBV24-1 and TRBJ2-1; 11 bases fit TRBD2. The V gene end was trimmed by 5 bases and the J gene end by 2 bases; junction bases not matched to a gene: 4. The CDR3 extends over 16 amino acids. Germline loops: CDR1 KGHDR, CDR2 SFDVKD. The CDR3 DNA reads TGTGCCACCAGTGCCACTAGCGGGAGTCCCTACAATGAGCAGTTCTTC. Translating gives CATSATSGSPYNEQFF.

The CDR3 region has the DNA TGTGCCAGCAGCTGGGGCAGACTAGCGGGAGGCTCCTACAATGAGCAGTTCTTC. It is translated as CASSWGRLAGGSYNEQFF. The rearrangement uses TRBV5-8 and TRBJ2-1; TRBD2 aligns across 13 bases. The CDR3 has 18 amino acids. Trimming took 3 bases from V and 0 from J; bases not matched to a gene: 6. CDR1 and CDR2 (germline): SGHTS, YDEGEE.

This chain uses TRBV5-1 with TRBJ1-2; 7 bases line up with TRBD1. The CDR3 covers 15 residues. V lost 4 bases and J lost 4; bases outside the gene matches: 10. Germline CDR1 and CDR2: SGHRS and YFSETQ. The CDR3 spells CASSPRTGSGYGYTF. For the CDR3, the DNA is TGCGCCAGCAGCCCCCGGACAGGTTCTGGCTATGGCTACACCTTC.

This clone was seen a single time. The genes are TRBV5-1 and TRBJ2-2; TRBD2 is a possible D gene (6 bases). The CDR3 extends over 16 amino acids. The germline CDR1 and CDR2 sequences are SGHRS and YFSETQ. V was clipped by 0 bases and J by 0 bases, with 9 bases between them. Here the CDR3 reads CASSLAGTPNTGELFF. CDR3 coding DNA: TGCGCCAGCAGCTTGGCCGGGACTCCGAACACCGGGGAGCTGTTTTTT.

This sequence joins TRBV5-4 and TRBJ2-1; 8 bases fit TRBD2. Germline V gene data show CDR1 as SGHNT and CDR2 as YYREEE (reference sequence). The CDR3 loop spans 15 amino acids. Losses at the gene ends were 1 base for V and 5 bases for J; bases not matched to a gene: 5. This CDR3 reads CASSLFAGGDNEQFF. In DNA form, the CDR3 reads TGTGCCAGCAGCTTGTTTGCGGGAGGCGACAATGAGCAGTTCTTC. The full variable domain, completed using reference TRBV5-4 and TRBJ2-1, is ETGVTQSPTHLIKTRGQQVTLRCSSQSGHNTVSWYQQALGQGPQFIFQYYREEENGRGNFPPRFSGLQFPNYSSELNVNALELDDSALYLCASSLFAGGDNEQFFGPGTRLTVL.

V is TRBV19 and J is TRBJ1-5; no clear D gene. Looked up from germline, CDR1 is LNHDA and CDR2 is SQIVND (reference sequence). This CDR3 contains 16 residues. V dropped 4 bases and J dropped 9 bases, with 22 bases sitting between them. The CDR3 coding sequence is TGTGCCAGTAGTACAGCGGAAACATCGGCAACTTTGCCCCAGCATTTT. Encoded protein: CASSTAETSATLPQHF. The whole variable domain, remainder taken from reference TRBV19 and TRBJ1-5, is DGGITQSPKYLFRKEGQNVTLSCEQNLNHDAMYWYRQDPGQGLRLIYYSQIVNDFQKGDIAEGYSVSREKKESFPLTVTSAQKNPTAFYLCASSTAETSATLPQHFGDGTRLSIL.

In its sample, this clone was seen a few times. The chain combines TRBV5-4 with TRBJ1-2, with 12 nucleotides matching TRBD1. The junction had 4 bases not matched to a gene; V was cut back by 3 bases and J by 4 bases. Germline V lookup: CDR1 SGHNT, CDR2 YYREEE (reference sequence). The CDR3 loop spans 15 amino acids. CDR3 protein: CASSYGTGGGYGYTF. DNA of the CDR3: TGTGCCAGCAGCTACGGGACAGGGGGCGGCTATGGCTACACCTTC.

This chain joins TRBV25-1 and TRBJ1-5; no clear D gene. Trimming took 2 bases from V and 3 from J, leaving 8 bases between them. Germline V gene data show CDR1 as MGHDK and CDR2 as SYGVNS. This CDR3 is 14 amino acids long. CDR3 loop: CASSEGRPNQPQHF. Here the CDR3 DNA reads TGTGCCAGCAGTGAAGGGAGACCCAATCAGCCCCAGCATTTT.

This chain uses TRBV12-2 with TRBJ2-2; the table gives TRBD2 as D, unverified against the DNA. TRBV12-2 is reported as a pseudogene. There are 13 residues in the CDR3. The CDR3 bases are TGTGCAAGTCGTTCAGACTCACCCGGGGAGCTGTTTTTT. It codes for CASRSDSPGELFF.

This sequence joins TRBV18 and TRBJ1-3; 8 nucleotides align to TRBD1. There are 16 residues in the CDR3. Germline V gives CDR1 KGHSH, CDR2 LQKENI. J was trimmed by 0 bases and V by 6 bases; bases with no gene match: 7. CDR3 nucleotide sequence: TGTGCCAGCTCTGCCCAAGGACAGGGCTCTGGAAACACCATATATTTT. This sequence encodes CASSAQGQGSGNTIYF.

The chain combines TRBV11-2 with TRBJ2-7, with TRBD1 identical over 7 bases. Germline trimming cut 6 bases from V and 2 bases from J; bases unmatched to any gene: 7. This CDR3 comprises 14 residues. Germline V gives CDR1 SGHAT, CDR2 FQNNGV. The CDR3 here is CASRKTGFAYEQYF. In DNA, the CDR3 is TGTGCCAGCAGAAAGACAGGGTTTGCCTACGAGCAGTACTTC.

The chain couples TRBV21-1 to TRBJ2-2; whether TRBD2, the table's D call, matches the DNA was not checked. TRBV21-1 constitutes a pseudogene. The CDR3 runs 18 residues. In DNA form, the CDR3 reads TGTGCCAGCAGCAAAAACCTAGCGGGAGCGGATGGCACCGGGGAGCTGTTTTTT. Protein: CASSKNLAGADGTGELFF.

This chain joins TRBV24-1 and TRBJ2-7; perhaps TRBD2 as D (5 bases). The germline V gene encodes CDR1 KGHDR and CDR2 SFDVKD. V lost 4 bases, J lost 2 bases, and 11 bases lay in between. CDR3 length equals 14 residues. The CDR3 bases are TGTGCCACCAGTGACCCGGGGAGACCCTACGAGCAGTACTTC. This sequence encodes CATSDPGRPYEQYF.

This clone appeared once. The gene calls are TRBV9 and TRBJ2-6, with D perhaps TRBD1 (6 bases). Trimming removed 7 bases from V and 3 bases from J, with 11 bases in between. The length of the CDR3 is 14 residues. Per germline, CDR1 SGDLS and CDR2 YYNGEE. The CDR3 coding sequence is TGTGCCAGCGCGAGGGGGATTGGGGCCAACGTCCTGACTTTC. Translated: CASARGIGANVLTF.

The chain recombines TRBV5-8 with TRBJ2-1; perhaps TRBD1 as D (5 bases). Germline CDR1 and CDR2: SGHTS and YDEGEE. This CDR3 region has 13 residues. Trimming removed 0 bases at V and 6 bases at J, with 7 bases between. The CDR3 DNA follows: TGTGCCAGCAGCTTGGCGACAGCCAATGAGCAGTTCTTC. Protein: CASSLATANEQFF.

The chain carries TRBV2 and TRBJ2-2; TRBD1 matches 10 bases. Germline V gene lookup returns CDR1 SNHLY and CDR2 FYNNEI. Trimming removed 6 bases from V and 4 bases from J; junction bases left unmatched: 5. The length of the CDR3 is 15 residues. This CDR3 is CASRVDRGGTGELFF. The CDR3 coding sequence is TGTGCCAGCAGGGTGGACAGGGGGGGCACCGGGGAGCTGTTTTTT.

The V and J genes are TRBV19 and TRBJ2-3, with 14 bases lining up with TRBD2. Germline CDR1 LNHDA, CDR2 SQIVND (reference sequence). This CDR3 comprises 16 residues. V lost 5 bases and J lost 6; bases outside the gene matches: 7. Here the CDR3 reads CASSPGLAGVVDTQYF. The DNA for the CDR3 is TGTGCCAGTAGTCCGGGACTAGCGGGAGTTGTGGATACGCAGTATTTT.